The text below deals with one T cell receptor (beta chain). The sample comes from a study of T cells in localized non-small cell lung cancer. Germline CDR1 reads SGHTA; CDR2 reads FQGNSA. V lost 5 bases and J lost 2; bases outside the gene matches: 8. There are 15 residues in the CDR3. The data were produced by immunoSEQ multiplex PCR, yet TCRdb's version contains in-frame clones alone and is incomplete. This sample has about 64,000 clones; 75% to 85% occur once, and the top ten carry around 4.8%. The V and J genes are TRBV7-2 and TRBJ2-7; TRBD2 matches at 8 bases. The material was PBMCs, obtained before any cancer treatment. This clonotype was obtained from a man aged 35 to 69 with stage II lung adenocarcinoma. The CDR3 reads CASSPIAGSTYEQYF. The CDR3 coding sequence is TGTGCCAGCAGCCCCATAGCGGGATCCACCTACGAGCAGTACTTC.